The 14 T cell receptor beta chains below come from one sample, sequenced in a study of human T cells and chemical hapten exposure. TCRdb itself ran the RACE reads through MiXCR, one entry per CDR3 protein. The profile covers about 82,000 distinct CDR3 sequences, with 10% to 15% appearing a single time and approximately 6.2% taken by the ten largest. As for time point: patch test 3, about 24 weeks after DPC sensitization. Treatment noted: therapeutic diphenylcyclopropenone sensitization with weekly scalp DPC. The sequenced sample was whole blood, obtained in connection with sensitization to the hapten diphenylcyclopropenone (DPC). All receptors derive from a woman aged 50 to 65 with alopecia areata. Some clones in this sample may be carry-over from other donors' samples.

This clonotype was found many times. The chain carries TRBV10-1 and TRBJ1-3; D is perhaps TRBD1 (6 bases). V was cut by 0 bases and J by 2 bases, with 11 bases left in between. Per germline, CDR1 WNHNN and CDR2 SYGVQD (reference sequence). This CDR3 region has 16 residues. CDR3 amino acids: CASSESSGAAGNTIYF. The CDR3 coding sequence is TGCGCCAGCAGTGAGTCCTCGGGGGCGGCTGGAAACACCATATATTTT.

This chain links TRBV12-3 or TRBV12-4 with TRBJ2-1; 8 nucleotides agree with TRBD1. The CDR3 loop spans 14 amino acids. Losses at the gene ends were 6 bases for V and 2 bases for J; bases not matched to a gene: 3. CDR3 protein: CASRTGVPYNEQFF. CDR3 DNA sequence: TGTGCCAGCAGGACAGGGGTCCCCTACAATGAGCAGTTCTTC.

This clonotype was detected ten times or more. The CDR3 DNA sequence: TGCAGCTTCAGTCGGGCGGCGGCCACCTACGAGCAGTACTTC. Its translation is CSFSRAAATYEQYF. The chain links TRBV29-1 to TRBJ2-7; D uncertain. The CDR3 covers 14 residues. Trimming took off 8 bases at V and 2 bases at J, with 19 bases between the two ends. Germline V lookup: CDR1 SQVTM, CDR2 ANQGSEA.

CDR3 coding DNA: TGTGCCATCAGATTAGCGGGAACAGATACGCAGTATTTT. This sequence encodes CAIRLAGTDTQYF. This chain links TRBV10-3 with TRBJ2-3, with 8 bases matching TRBD2. J gave up 3 bases and V 6 bases, and 2 bases lay outside the gene matches. Germline V lookup: CDR1 ENHRY, CDR2 SYGVKD. The CDR3 runs to 13 residues.

The chain links TRBV10-3 to TRBJ1-3; no firm D call. This CDR3 has 16 residues. Germline V gene sequence: CDR1 ENHRY, CDR2 SYGVKD. Trimming pared 2 bases from V and 0 bases from J, leaving 11 bases between. DNA of the CDR3: TGTGCCATCAGTGAGATGAGAGCCGCCTCTGGAAACACCATATATTTT. Residues: CAISEMRAASGNTIYF.

The table lists this clonotype with a few counts. This chain uses TRBV4-2 with TRBJ2-5; possibly TRBD2 for D (5 bases). The CDR3 has 17 amino acids. Per the germline V gene, CDR1 is LGHNA and CDR2 is YNFKEQ. V lost 0 bases, J lost 3 bases, and 17 bases lay in between. The CDR3 DNA sequence: TGTGCCAGCAGCCAAGAGGCTAGGGCTAGCACTAAAGAGACCCAGTACTTC. It is translated as CASSQEARASTKETQYF.

The table lists this clonotype with a few counts. The chain couples TRBV20-1 to TRBJ2-3, with 8 nucleotides matching TRBD1. J gave up 3 bases and V 5 bases, and 13 bases lay outside the gene matches. CDR3 length equals 16 residues. The V gene's germline CDR1 is DFQATT and CDR2 SNEGSKA (reference sequence). In DNA form, the CDR3 reads TGCAGTGCTCCTTCGATTGACAGGGGTGGAACAGATACGCAGTATTTT. This encodes CSAPSIDRGGTDTQYF.

This clonotype was seen ten or more times. The V call is TRBV29-1, the J call TRBJ1-2; no clear D. Germline V gene lookup returns CDR1 SQVTM and CDR2 ANQGSEA. This CDR3 contains 12 residues. V was shortened by 3 bases and J by 6 bases, with 11 bases between the two germline ends. DNA of the CDR3: TGCAGCGTTGATCCGGGTACGGATGGCTACACCTTC. Translated, it gives CSVDPGTDGYTF.

This chain joins TRBV3-1 and TRBJ1-2, with D uncertain. The germline V gene encodes CDR1 LGHDT and CDR2 YNNKEL (reference sequence). The CDR3 has 13 amino acids. Trimming stripped 0 bases from V and 5 bases from J, with 7 bases between. CDR3 sequence reads: CASSQDSFYGYTF. The CDR3 DNA reads as TGTGCCAGCAGCCAAGACAGCTTTTATGGCTACACCTTC.

This clonotype was recorded at least ten times. This sequence joins TRBV11-2 and TRBJ1-1; a weak D match, TRBD1 (6 bases). V lost 1 base to trimming and J lost 0 bases, with 12 bases between them. CDR1 SGHAT and CDR2 FQNNGV come from the germline V gene. This CDR3 spans 16 amino acids. The CDR3 here is CASSLGTGNMNTEAFF. The DNA for the CDR3 is TGTGCCAGCAGCTTAGGTACAGGGAACATGAACACTGAAGCTTTCTTT.

This clonotype turned up a few times. This chain joins TRBV5-4 and TRBJ2-3; the D gene is possibly TRBD2 (5 bases). The CDR3 consists of 16 residues. The V gene's germline CDR1 is SGHNT and CDR2 YYREEE (reference sequence). Trimming removed 4 bases from V and 3 bases from J, with 18 bases in between. CDR3 protein: CASSPAYKDLTDTQYF. The CDR3 bases are TGTGCCAGCAGCCCGGCCTACAAGGACTTAACAGATACGCAGTATTTT.

The chain recombines TRBV20-1 with TRBJ2-1; no reliable D call. Trimming took off 0 bases at V and 10 bases at J, with 7 bases between the two ends. From germline, CDR1 is DFQATT and CDR2 SNEGSKA (reference sequence). The CDR3 has 11 residues. CDR3 in DNA: TGCAGTGCTAGAGATTCGGAGGAGCAGTTCTTC. This sequence encodes CSARDSEEQFF.

This clonotype was seen ten or more times. This sequence joins TRBV20-1 and TRBJ1-3; D perhaps matches TRBD1 (6 bases). Germline loops: CDR1 DFQATT, CDR2 SNEGSKA (reference sequence). This CDR3 spans 15 amino acids. V lost 6 bases to trimming and J lost 4 bases, with 19 bases between them. CDR3 region: CSAPGARDGGNTIYF. CDR3 nucleotides: TGCAGTGCCCCGGGGGCAAGGGACGGCGGAAACACCATATATTTT.

The chain couples TRBV5-8 to TRBJ2-5, with 7 bases matching TRBD1. The CDR3 spans 15 residues. V gave up 0 bases and J gave up 1 base; unmatched junction bases: 3. Per the germline V gene, CDR1 is SGHTS and CDR2 is YDEGEE. CDR3 loop: CASSLGQGVQETQYF. CDR3 in DNA: TGTGCCAGCAGCTTGGGCCAGGGGGTCCAAGAGACCCAGTACTTC. Filled out from reference TRBV5-8 and TRBJ2-5, the complete variable domain reads EAGVTQSPTHLIKTRGQQATLRCSPISGHTSVYWYQQALGLGLQFLLWYDEGEERNRGNFPPRFSGRQFPNYSSELNVNALELEDSALYLCASSLGQGVQETQYFGPGTRLLVL.